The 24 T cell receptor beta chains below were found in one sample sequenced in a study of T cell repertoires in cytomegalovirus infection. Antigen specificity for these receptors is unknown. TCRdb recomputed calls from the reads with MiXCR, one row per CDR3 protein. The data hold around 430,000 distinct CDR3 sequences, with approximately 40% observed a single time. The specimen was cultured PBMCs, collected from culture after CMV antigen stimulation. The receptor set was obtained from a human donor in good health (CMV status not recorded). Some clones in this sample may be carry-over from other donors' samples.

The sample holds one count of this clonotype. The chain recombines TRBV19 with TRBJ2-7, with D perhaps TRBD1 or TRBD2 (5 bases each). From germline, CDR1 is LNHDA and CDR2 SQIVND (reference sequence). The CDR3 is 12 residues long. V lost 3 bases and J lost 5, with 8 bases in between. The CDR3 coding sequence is TGTGCCAGTAGTATTCTGGGGGACGAGCAGTACTTC. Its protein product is CASSILGDEQYF.

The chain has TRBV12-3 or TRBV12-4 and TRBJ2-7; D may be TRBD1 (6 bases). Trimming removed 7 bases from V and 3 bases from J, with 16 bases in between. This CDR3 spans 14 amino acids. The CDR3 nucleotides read TGTGCCAGCACCCAGGGACACCACCTCTACGAGCAGTACTTC. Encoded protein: CASTQGHHLYEQYF.

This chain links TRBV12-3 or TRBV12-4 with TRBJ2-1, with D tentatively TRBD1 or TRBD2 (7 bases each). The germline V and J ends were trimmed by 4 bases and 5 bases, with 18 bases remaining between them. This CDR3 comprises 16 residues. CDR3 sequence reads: CASSSPGDSGDNEQFF. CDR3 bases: TGTGCCAGCAGTTCTCCAGGGGACAGCGGGGACAATGAGCAGTTCTTC.

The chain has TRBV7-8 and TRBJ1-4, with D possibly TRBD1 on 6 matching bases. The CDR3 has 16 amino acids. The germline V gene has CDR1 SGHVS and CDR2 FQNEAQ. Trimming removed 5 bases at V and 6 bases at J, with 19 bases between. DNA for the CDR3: TGTGCCAGCAGCGCAAGACAGGAGAGTGGGCATGAAAAACTGTTTTTT. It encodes CASSARQESGHEKLFF.

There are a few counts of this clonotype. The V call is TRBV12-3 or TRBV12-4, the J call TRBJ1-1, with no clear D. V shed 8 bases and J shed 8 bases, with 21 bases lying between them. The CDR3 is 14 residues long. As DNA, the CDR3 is TGTGCCAGCCTTTCCACCAACAATTACGGGGAAGCTTTCTTT. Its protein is CASLSTNNYGEAFF.

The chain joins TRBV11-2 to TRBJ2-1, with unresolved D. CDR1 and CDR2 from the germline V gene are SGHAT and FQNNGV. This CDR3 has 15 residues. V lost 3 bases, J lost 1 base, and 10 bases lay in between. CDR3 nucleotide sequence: TGTGCCAGCAGCTTGACGGCCTCTTCCTACAATGAGCAGTTCTTC. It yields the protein CASSLTASSYNEQFF.

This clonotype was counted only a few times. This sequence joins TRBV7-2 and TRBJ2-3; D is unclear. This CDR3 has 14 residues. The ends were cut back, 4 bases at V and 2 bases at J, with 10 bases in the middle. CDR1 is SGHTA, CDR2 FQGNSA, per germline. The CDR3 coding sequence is TGTGCCAGCAGCTCCGGGCCGTACACAGATACGCAGTATTTT. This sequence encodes CASSSGPYTDTQYF.

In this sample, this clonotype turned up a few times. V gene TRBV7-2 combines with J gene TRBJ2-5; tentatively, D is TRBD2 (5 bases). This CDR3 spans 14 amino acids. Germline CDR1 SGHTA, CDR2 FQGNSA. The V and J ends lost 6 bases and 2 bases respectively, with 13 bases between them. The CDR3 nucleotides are TGTGCCAGCAGTACCGAGCGGACTCAAGAGACCCAGTACTTC. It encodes CASSTERTQETQYF.

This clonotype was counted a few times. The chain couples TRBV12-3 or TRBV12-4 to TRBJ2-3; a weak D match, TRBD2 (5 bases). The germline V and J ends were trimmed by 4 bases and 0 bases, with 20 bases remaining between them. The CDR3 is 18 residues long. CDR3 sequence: CASSSDRVAWISTDTQYF. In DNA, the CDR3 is TGTGCCAGCAGTTCCGATCGAGTAGCGTGGATAAGCACAGATACGCAGTATTTT.

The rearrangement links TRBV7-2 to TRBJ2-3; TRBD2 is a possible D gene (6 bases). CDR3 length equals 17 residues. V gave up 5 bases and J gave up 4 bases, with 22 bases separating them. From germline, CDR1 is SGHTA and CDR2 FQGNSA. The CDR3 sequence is CASSPPWPGEEADTQYF. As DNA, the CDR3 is TGTGCCAGCAGCCCACCCTGGCCGGGAGAGGAAGCAGATACGCAGTATTTT.

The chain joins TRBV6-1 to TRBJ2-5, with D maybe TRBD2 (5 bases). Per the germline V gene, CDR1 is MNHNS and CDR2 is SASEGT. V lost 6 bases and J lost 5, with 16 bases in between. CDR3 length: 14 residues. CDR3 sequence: CASRRDPRPETQYF. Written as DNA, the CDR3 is TGTGCCAGCAGACGGGATCCTCGACCGGAGACCCAGTACTTC.

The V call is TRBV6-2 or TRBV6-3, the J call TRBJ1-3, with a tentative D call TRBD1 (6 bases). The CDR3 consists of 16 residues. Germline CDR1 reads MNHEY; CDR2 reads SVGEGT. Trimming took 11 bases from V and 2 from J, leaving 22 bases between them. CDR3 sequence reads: CASGRKQGWTGNTIYF. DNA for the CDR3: TGTGCCTCGGGGAGGAAACAGGGCTGGACTGGAAACACCATATATTTT.

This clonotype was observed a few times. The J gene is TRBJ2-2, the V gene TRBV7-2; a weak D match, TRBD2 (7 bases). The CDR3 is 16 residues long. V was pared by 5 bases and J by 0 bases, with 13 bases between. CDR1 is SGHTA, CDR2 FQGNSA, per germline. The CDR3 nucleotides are TGTGCCAGCAGCCGTGGGGGGGGGCCGAACACCGGGGAGCTGTTTTTT. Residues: CASSRGGGPNTGELFF. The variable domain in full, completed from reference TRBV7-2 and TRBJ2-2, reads GAGVSQSPSNKVTEKGKDVELRCDPISGHTALYWYRQSLGQGLEFLIYFQGNSAPDKSGLPSDRFSAERTGGSVSTLTIQRTQQEDSAVYLCASSRGGGPNTGELFFGEGSRLTVL.

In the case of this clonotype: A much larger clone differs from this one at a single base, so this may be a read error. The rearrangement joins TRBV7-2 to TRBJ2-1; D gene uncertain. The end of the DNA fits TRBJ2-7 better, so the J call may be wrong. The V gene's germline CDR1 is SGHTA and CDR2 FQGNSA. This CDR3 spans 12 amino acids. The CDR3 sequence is CASSLRPGGQYF. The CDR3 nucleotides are TGTGCCAGCAGCTTACGCCCAGGCGGGCAGTACTTC.

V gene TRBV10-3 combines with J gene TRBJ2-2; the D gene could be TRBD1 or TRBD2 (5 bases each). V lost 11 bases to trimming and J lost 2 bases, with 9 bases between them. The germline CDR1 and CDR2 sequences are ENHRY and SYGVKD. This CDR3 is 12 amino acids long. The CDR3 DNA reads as TGTGCCGCGAGGGGCAACACCGGGGAGCTGTTTTTT. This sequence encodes CAARGNTGELFF.

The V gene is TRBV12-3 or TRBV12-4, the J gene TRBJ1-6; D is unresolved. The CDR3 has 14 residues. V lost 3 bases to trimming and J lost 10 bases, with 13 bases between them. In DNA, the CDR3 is TGTGCCAGCAGTTTGGGCTACCCGGGGTCACCCCTCCACTTT. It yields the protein CASSLGYPGSPLHF.

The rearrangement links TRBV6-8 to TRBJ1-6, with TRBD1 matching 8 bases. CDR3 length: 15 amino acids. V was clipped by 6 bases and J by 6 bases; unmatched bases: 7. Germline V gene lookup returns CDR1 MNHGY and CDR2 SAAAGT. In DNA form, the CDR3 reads TGTGCCAGCAGAGCGGACAGGGAAGGTAATTCACCCCTCCACTTT. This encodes CASRADREGNSPLHF.

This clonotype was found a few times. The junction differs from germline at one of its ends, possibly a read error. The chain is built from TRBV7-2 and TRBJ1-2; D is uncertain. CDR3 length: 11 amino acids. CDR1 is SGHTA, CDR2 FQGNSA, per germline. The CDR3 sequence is CASSFPPTFRF. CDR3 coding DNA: TGTGCCAGCAGCTTTCCCCCGACATTCCGCTTC.

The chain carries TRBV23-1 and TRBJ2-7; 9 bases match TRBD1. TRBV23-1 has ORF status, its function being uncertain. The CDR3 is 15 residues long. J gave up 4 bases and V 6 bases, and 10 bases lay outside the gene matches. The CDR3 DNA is TGCGCCAGCAGCCCAACAGGGGGCAAGAGTTACGAGCAGTACTTC. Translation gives CASSPTGGKSYEQYF.

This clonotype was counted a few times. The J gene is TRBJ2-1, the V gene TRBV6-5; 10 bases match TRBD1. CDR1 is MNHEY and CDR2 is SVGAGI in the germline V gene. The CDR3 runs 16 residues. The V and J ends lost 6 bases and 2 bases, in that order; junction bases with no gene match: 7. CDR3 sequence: CASSDSGTGAYNEQFF. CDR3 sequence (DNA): TGTGCCAGCAGCGATTCCGGGACAGGGGCCTACAATGAGCAGTTCTTC.

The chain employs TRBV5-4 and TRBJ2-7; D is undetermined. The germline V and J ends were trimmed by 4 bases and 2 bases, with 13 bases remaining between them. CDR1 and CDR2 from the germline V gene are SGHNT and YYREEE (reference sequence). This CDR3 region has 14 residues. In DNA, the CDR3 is TGTGCCAGCAGCAGGAAGGACGGAACCTACGAGCAGTACTTC. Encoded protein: CASSRKDGTYEQYF.

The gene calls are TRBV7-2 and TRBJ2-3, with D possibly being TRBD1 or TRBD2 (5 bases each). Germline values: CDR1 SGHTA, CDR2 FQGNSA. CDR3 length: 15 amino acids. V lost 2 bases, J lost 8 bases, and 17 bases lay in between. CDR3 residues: CASSLRDPALGTQYF. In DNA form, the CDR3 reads TGTGCCAGCAGCTTAAGGGACCCAGCCCTCGGTACGCAGTATTTT.

CDR3 DNA sequence: TGCAGTGCTAGAGATCCTGGCGGGGGGGCCAAGGAGTACAATGAGCAGTTCTTC. It yields the protein CSARDPGGGAKEYNEQFF. The chain carries TRBV20-1 and TRBJ2-1, with TRBD2 identical over 9 bases. CDR1 DFQATT and CDR2 SNEGSKA come from the germline V gene (reference sequence). J was trimmed by 4 bases and V by 0 bases; bases with no gene match: 13. This CDR3 comprises 18 residues.

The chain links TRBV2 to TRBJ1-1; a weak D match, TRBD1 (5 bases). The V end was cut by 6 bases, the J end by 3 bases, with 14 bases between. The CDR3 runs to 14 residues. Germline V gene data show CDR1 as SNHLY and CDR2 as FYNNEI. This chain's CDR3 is CASRDPRGDTEAFF. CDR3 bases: TGTGCCAGCAGGGACCCCCGGGGCGACACTGAAGCTTTCTTT.